Below, one T cell receptor beta chain is given with its context. The data were obtained in a study of control samples from healthy donors and cancer patients. The CDR3 has 13 amino acids. The germline V gene has CDR1 KGHSH and CDR2 LQKENI. The ends were cut back, 4 bases at V and 3 bases at J, with 9 bases in the middle. Produced via immunoSEQ multiplex PCR; TCRdb's table is partial and in-frame only. The data contain fewer than 200,000 clones, just over 85% of them singletons. The chain uses TRBV18 and TRBJ1-1; tentative D call: TRBD1 (5 bases). Sample: blood. This sequence originates from a woman under 40 in good health. The chain's CDR3 is CASSRGGDTEAFF. The DNA of the CDR3 is TGTGCCAGCTCACGAGGAGGGGACACTGAAGCTTTCTTT.